This T cell receptor beta chain was captured in a study of blood T cells in healthy people across ages. Together with a sample-barcoded 5' primer, a J-beta primer mix was included in a second PCR lasting about 7 to 12 cycles. One entry per CDR3 protein results from TCRdb running MiXCR on the 5' RACE reads. The sample includes roughly 680,000 distinct CDR3 sequences, roughly 21% of them seen just once. The sample holds a few counts of this clonotype. The antigen is not known. The CDR3 runs to 14 residues. In germline, CDR1 is MNHNS, CDR2 SASEGT. Trimming left V 1 base short and J 5 bases short, with 12 bases between. Study results and limitations: Higher naive T cell percentage went strongly together with higher TCR beta diversity.

This chain uses TRBV6-1 with TRBJ2-7; D possibly corresponds to TRBD2 (5 bases). This receptor was identified in a man between 70 and 80 years old in good health. Sequenced sample: blood. The CDR3: CASSEGGSVNEQYF. CDR3 coding DNA: TGTGCCAGCAGTGAAGGAGGGAGTGTGAACGAGCAGTACTTC.